This TCR beta chain was identified in a study of T cells in Graves' hyperthyroidism and ophthalmopathy. CDR1 and CDR2 (germline): SGHVS, FQNEAQ. The CDR3 spans 12 residues. Trimming cost V 3 bases and J 7 bases, with 9 bases left between them. Amplification yielded TCR beta CDR3 regions, with RNA transcripts as the source. Primed by the HTBI set, a first-round RT-PCR was run on the TCR CDR3. TCRdb recomputed calls from the multiplex PCR reads with MiXCR, one row per CDR3 protein. The sample comprises about 300,000 distinct CDR3 sequences, approximately 15% of which are singletons, and under 8% rests with the top ten. This clonotype was recorded many times. Its antigen is not known. Study outcomes and limitations: Ophthalmopathy was identified by the model a median about 6 months ahead of onset.

The TCR was taken from a woman between 35 and 50 years old with Graves' hyperthyroidism. The sequenced sample was blood. V gene TRBV7-8 combines with J gene TRBJ1-1; tentatively, D is TRBD1 (5 bases). The CDR3 here is CASSFVGGEAFF. In DNA, the CDR3 is TGTGCCAGCAGCTTCGTGGGGGGTGAAGCTTTCTTT.